A selection of T cell receptor beta chains follows, all from one sample in a study of control samples from healthy donors and cancer patients. Repertoires were generated with immunoSEQ multiplex PCR, while TCRdb's copy carries only in-frame clones and drops some. The table includes some 130,000 clones, 80% to 95% detected once. The source material was blood. These receptors were collected from a man aged 18 to 30 in good health. Each CDR3 is given with its conserved first and last residue. The D gene is left open where the match is weak. Not all rows give a size; the values are once, few, many and, for expanded clones, a class.

clone size: .
V gene: TRBV18
D gene: .
J gene: TRBJ2-5
CDR3 protein: CASSPYGGAETQYF
CDR3 DNA: TGTGCCAGCTCACCGTATGGCGGGGCGGAGACCCAGTACTTC

clone size: .
V gene: TRBV5-6
D gene: .
J gene: TRBJ1-2
CDR3 protein: CASSLEQGTGYTF
CDR3 DNA: TGTGCCAGCAGCTTGGAACAGGGCACTGGCTACACCTTC

clone size: .
V gene: TRBV3-1/TRBV3-2
D gene: .
J gene: TRBJ1-6
CDR3 protein: CASSPTAGYNSPLHF
CDR3 DNA: TGTGCCAGCAGCCCGACAGCAGGGTATAATTCACCCCTCCACTTT

clone size: .
V gene: TRBV28
D gene: .
J gene: TRBJ1-1
CDR3 protein: CASSITRVRSPFF
CDR3 DNA: TGTGCCAGCAGCATTACACGCGTTCGGTCACCTTTCTTT

clone size: .
V gene: TRBV5-5
D gene: TRBD1
J gene: TRBJ2-2
CDR3 protein: CASSLQGARTGELFF
CDR3 DNA: TGTGCCAGCAGCTTACAGGGGGCGAGAACCGGGGAGCTGTTTTTT

clone size: .
V gene: TRBV6-6
D gene: .
J gene: TRBJ2-3
CDR3 protein: CASTGQAGGDTQYF
CDR3 DNA: TGTGCCAGCACCGGACAGGCCGGGGGAGATACGCAGTATTTT

clone size: .
V gene: TRBV5-1
D gene: TRBD1
J gene: TRBJ2-3
CDR3 protein: CASSPGTGRTDTQYF
CDR3 DNA: TGCGCCAGCAGCCCCGGGACAGGCCGCACAGATACGCAGTATTTT

clone size: once
V gene: TRBV5-1
D gene: TRBD2
J gene: TRBJ2-1
CDR3 protein: CASSLVAGAYNEQFF
CDR3 DNA: TGCGCCAGCAGCTTGGTAGCGGGCGCCTACAATGAGCAGTTCTTC

clone size: .
V gene: TRBV7-2
D gene: .
J gene: TRBJ2-7
CDR3 protein: CASSLIGNTYEQYF
CDR3 DNA: TGTGCCAGCAGCTTAATCGGAAACACCTACGAGCAGTACTTC

clone size: .
V gene: TRBV6-1
D gene: .
J gene: TRBJ2-3
CDR3 protein: CASSELRGADTQYF
CDR3 DNA: TGTGCCAGCAGTGAATTAAGGGGGGCAGATACGCAGTATTTT

clone size: .
V gene: TRBV18
D gene: TRBD1
J gene: TRBJ2-7
CDR3 protein: CASSPSRDSSYEQYF
CDR3 DNA: TGTGCCAGCTCACCCAGTCGGGACAGCTCCTACGAGCAGTACTTC